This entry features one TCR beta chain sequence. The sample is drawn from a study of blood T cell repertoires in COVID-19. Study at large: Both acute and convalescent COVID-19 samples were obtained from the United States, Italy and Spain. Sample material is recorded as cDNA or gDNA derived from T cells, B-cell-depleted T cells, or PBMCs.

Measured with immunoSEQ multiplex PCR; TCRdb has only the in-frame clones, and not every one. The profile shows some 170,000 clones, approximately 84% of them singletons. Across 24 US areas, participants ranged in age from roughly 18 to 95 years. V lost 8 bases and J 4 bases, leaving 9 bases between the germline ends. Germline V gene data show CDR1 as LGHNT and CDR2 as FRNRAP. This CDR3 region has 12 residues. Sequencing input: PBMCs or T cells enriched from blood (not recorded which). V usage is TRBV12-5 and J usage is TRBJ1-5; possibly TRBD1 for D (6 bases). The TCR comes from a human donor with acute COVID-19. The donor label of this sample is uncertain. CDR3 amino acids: CASQGLNQPQHF. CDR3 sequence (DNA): TGTGCTAGTCAGGGGCTTAATCAGCCCCAGCATTTT.